This TCR beta chain was documented in a study of T cell responses to AZD1222 COVID-19 vaccine. Germline CDR1 and CDR2: LNHDA and SQIVND (reference sequence). Trimming left V 5 bases short and J 4 bases short, with 15 bases between. CDR3 length: 15 amino acids. Sequencing used immunoSEQ multiplex PCR; TCRdb keeps in-frame clones, though not all of them. The sample shows 95,000 to 150,000 clones, around nine tenths of them seen only once. This clonotype originated in an adult in good health. The sequences come from peripheral blood, collected on day 0 of AZD1222 vaccination. The V gene is TRBV19, the J gene TRBJ1-3, with D possibly being TRBD1 (6 bases). CDR3 DNA sequence: TGTGCCAGTAGTGCCCAAACAGGGTCCGGAAACACCATATATTTT. It specifies CASSAQTGSGNTIYF.